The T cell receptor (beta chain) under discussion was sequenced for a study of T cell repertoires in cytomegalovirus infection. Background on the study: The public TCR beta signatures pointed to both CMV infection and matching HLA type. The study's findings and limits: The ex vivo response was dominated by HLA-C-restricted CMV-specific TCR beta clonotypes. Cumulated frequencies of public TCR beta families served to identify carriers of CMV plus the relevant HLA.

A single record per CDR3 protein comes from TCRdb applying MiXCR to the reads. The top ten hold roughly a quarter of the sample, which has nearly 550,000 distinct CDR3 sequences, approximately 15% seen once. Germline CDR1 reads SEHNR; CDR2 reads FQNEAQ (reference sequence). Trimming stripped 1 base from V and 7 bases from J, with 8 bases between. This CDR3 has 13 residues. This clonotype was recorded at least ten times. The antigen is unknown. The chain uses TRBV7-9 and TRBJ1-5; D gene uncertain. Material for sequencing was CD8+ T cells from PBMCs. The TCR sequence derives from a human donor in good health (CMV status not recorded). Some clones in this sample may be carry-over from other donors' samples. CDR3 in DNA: TGTGCCAGCAGCTTAGTTTCCGGGCAGCCCCAGCATTTT. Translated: CASSLVSGQPQHF.